This T cell receptor beta chain appears in the sequencing data of a study of Ad26.COV2.S vaccination and SARS-CoV-2 variants. About the study: Donor allocation was to the COV1001 Ad26.COV2.S trial arm. Ad26.COV2.S given intramuscularly, once or twice 56 days apart. The study, taken as a whole, reports: Vaccine and placebo recipients had comparable breadth of non-spike TCRs.

Treatment of the sample: over 15 received Ad26.COV2.S at low or high dose, single or two shots; roughly 5 received placebo; per-sample allocation not given. At day 63 after the first vaccine or placebo injection, samples were drawn. About this clone: Its specificity is not known.

CDR3 size: 16 residues. Germline CDR1 LGHNA, CDR2 YSLEER. Trimming removed 0 bases at V and 5 bases at J, with 13 bases between. Sequencing used immunoSEQ multiplex PCR; TCRdb keeps in-frame clones, though not all of them. Among approximately 400,000 clones listed, approximately 85% were seen once. This receptor was taken from a person between 18 and 65 years old who received the Ad26.COV2.S COVID-19 vaccine or a placebo. The V call is TRBV4-3, the J call TRBJ2-2; D might be TRBD1 (5 bases). Material: peripheral blood, obtained in a trial of Ad26.COV2.S vaccine versus placebo. DNA for the CDR3: TGCGCCAGCAGCCAAGATCCACAGGCGAGGACCGGGGAGCTGTTTTTT. This gives the protein CASSQDPQARTGELFF.